Shown below are 15 T cell receptor beta chains from a single sample sequenced in a study of response to subunit inactivated influenza vaccine. TCRdb used MiXCR to reprocess the RT-PCR reads, holding one entry per CDR3 protein. The profile shows 750,000 to 850,000 distinct CDR3 sequences, less than 20% of them singletons. The sample here was PBMCs from blood, taken approximately 5 days after vaccination. These receptors all stem from a man aged 50 to 60 who received an inactivated influenza vaccine.

This chain connects TRBV18 to TRBJ2-7; TRBD1 matches at 7 bases. V shed 3 bases and J 11 bases; nucleotides not matched to a gene: 10. The CDR3 spans 13 residues. Germline CDR1 reads KGHSH; CDR2 reads LQKENI. Written as DNA, the CDR3 is TGTGCCAGCTCACCTCGGGACAGCCCAAGAAAGTACTTC. Translated: CASSPRDSPRKYF.

This chain connects TRBV4-3 to TRBJ2-7; D not resolved. V was shortened by 0 bases and J by 4 bases, with 13 bases between the two germline ends. This CDR3 has 15 residues. CDR1 and CDR2 (germline): LGHNA, YSLEER. In DNA, the CDR3 is TGCGCCAGCAGCCAAGATAACCCAAATATATACGAGCAGTACTTC. It encodes CASSQDNPNIYEQYF.

The chain employs TRBV20-1 and TRBJ2-1; 11 nucleotides match TRBD2. The germline V gene encodes CDR1 DFQATT and CDR2 SNEGSKA (reference sequence). With 0 bases clipped from V and 6 bases from J, the junction kept 10 bases outside the gene matches. This CDR3 is built from 17 residues. The CDR3 region has the DNA TGCAGTGCTAGAGATTTCTTAGGGACTAGCGGTTTCAATGAGCAGTTCTTC. Encoded protein: CSARDFLGTSGFNEQFF.

Ten or more counts support this clonotype. The chain has TRBV4-3 and TRBJ2-7, with D unclear. Germline V lookup: CDR1 LGHNA, CDR2 YSLEER. Trimming removed 1 base from V and 2 bases from J, with 12 bases in between. CDR3 length: 15 residues. CDR3 DNA: TGCGCCAGCAGCCAAGGCTGGGTGGGGACCTACGAGCAGTACTTC. Amino acids: CASSQGWVGTYEQYF.

In this sample, this clonotype turned up a few times. V usage is TRBV12-3 or TRBV12-4 and J usage is TRBJ2-7, with unresolved D. The CDR3 is made up of 14 amino acids. V was shortened by 2 bases and J by 2 bases, with 10 bases between the two germline ends. The CDR3 sequence: CASSLRGSTYEQYF. CDR3 sequence (DNA): TGTGCCAGCAGTTTAAGAGGCAGCACCTACGAGCAGTACTTC.

This clonotype was counted only a few times. V and J are TRBV12-3 or TRBV12-4 and TRBJ1-1; D ambiguous. Between the trimmed V and J ends, which lost 4 bases and 4 bases, there was a span of 10 bases. The CDR3 covers 13 residues. In DNA, the CDR3 is TGTGCCAGCAGTTGGAGGGAAAGCACTGAAGCTTTCTTT. Its protein product is CASSWRESTEAFF.

The chain employs TRBV2 and TRBJ2-1; 9 nucleotides align to TRBD2. J gave up 9 bases and V 7 bases, and 4 bases lay outside the gene matches. CDR1 SNHLY and CDR2 FYNNEI come from the germline V gene. The CDR3 has 12 residues. For the CDR3, the DNA is TGTGCCAGCAATTCGGGACTAGCTGAGCAGTTCTTC. It specifies CASNSGLAEQFF. Full variable domain (outside the CDR3, taken from reference TRBV2 and TRBJ2-1): EPEVTQTPSHQVTQMGQEVILRCVPISNHLYFYWYRQILGQKVEFLVSFYNNEISEKSEIFDDQFSVERPDGSNFTLKIRSTKLEDSAMYFCASNSGLAEQFFGPGTRLTVL.

This clonotype occurred a few times. The chain has TRBV6-4 and TRBJ2-1; 10 bases are shared with TRBD2. Germline lookup yields CDR1 MRHNA and CDR2 SNTAGT. V dropped 2 bases and J dropped 10; count of bases not matched to a gene: 8. This CDR3 is 15 amino acids long. Written as DNA, the CDR3 is TGTGCCAGCAGTGACCAAGCGGGAGGGCCTTGGGAGCAGTTCTTC. This codes for CASSDQAGGPWEQFF.

This clonotype was recorded a few times. The CDR3 spells CASRTGTSGNNEQFF. The CDR3 DNA reads as TGTGCCAGCAGAACCGGGACTAGCGGCAACAATGAGCAGTTCTTC. The chain carries TRBV28 and TRBJ2-1, with 11 bases that match TRBD2. Per the germline V gene, CDR1 is MDHEN and CDR2 is SYDVKM. CDR3 length equals 15 residues. The V and J ends lost 6 bases and 5 bases, in that order; junction bases with no gene match: 6.

Ten or more counts support this clonotype. The genes are TRBV20-1 and TRBJ1-6; unclear D gene. CDR1 and CDR2 from the germline V gene are DFQATT and SNEGSKA (reference sequence). The CDR3 has 16 amino acids. V lost 0 bases and J 0 bases, leaving 9 bases between the germline ends. CDR3 in DNA: TGCAGTGCTAGAGAAAACGGAGACTCCTATAATTCACCCCTCCACTTT. Amino acid sequence: CSARENGDSYNSPLHF.

This clonotype was seen a few times. This sequence joins TRBV20-1 and TRBJ1-3, with D possibly matching TRBD1 (6 bases). The CDR3 spans 13 residues. CDR1 is DFQATT and CDR2 is SNEGSKA in the germline V gene (reference sequence). In DNA form, the CDR3 reads TGCAGGCTTGGACAGATCTCTGGAAACACCATATATTTT. Its translation: CRLGQISGNTIYF.

This chain links TRBV5-5 with TRBJ2-1; a weak D match, TRBD1 (6 bases). From germline, CDR1 is SGHKS and CDR2 YYEKEE (reference sequence). This CDR3 region has 14 residues. The V end was cut by 5 bases, the J end by 1 base, with 10 bases between. This CDR3 is CASRLDRSYNEQFF. CDR3 coding DNA: TGTGCCAGCAGACTGGACAGATCCTACAATGAGCAGTTCTTC.

The table lists this clonotype with a few counts. The genes are TRBV29-1 and TRBJ2-5; D unresolved. Trimming cost V 0 bases and J 2 bases, with 10 bases left between them. The V gene's germline CDR1 is SQVTM and CDR2 ANQGSEA. The CDR3 runs 14 residues. CDR3 sequence: CSVEDLDEQETQYF. The CDR3 coding sequence is TGCAGCGTTGAAGATCTGGACGAACAAGAGACCCAGTACTTC.

This clonotype was counted between two and nine times. The gene calls are TRBV25-1 and TRBJ2-5, with 10 nucleotides matching TRBD2. With 2 bases clipped from V and 3 bases from J, the junction kept 3 bases outside the gene matches. Germline CDR1 and CDR2: MGHDK and SYGVNS. The CDR3 covers 15 residues. CDR3 DNA sequence: TGTGCCAGCAGTGAAGGAACTAGCGGGAAAGAGACCCAGTACTTC. This gives the protein CASSEGTSGKETQYF.

This clonotype has more than one count but fewer than ten. This chain uses TRBV28 with TRBJ2-1; 8 bases are a match to TRBD2. The junction had 10 bases not matched to a gene; V was cut back by 8 bases and J by 1 base. Germline CDR1 is MDHEN and CDR2 is SYDVKM. The CDR3 extends over 16 amino acids. The CDR3 spells CASSTLGGRSYNEQFF. The CDR3 coding sequence is TGTGCCAGCTCTACCCTGGGCGGGAGGTCCTACAATGAGCAGTTCTTC.